These 21 T cell receptor beta chains came from one sample sequenced in a study of breast tumors, draining lymph nodes, adjacent tissues. The lymph nodes were axillary draining lymph nodes from breast cancer patients. TCRdb redid the calling of the multiplex PCR reads with MiXCR, one entry per CDR3 protein. The table includes about 230,000 distinct CDR3 sequences, roughly 32% detected once. The sample taken for sequencing was axillary lymph node tissue. Source of these receptors: a female donor with breast cancer. Some clones in this sample may be carry-over from other donors' samples.

The chain recombines TRBV29-1 with TRBJ2-1; tentatively, D is TRBD1 (5 bases). V gave up 6 bases and J gave up 9 bases, with 21 bases separating them. The CDR3 spans 14 residues. CDR1 and CDR2 from the germline V gene are SQVTM and ANQGSEA. CDR3 in amino acids: CSVVGPVSFVEQFF. The CDR3 DNA follows: TGCAGCGTAGTGGGGCCAGTTTCCTTCGTTGAGCAGTTCTTC.

This clonotype was seen many times. This rearrangement joins TRBV7-2 to TRBJ2-7; D is unclear. This CDR3 spans 15 amino acids. Germline assignment: CDR1 SGHTA and CDR2 FQGNSA. Trimming removed 1 base at V and 4 bases at J, with 14 bases between. The CDR3 is CASSLGAVSWYEQYF. For the CDR3, the DNA is TGTGCCAGCAGCTTAGGGGCAGTGAGCTGGTACGAGCAGTACTTC.

This clonotype was recorded many times. The chain employs TRBV5-8 and TRBJ1-5; perhaps TRBD1 as D (5 bases). Trimming took off 5 bases at V and 3 bases at J, with 12 bases between the two ends. Germline V gene data show CDR1 as SGHTS and CDR2 as YDEGEE. CDR3 size: 14 residues. DNA of the CDR3: TGTGCCAGCAGTACCACAGGAATCAATCAGCCCCAGCATTTT. Protein sequence: CASSTTGINQPQHF.

This chain links TRBV19 with TRBJ1-5; 7 bases are shared with TRBD1. CDR1 LNHDA and CDR2 SQIVND come from the germline V gene (reference sequence). V was pared by 3 bases and J by 3 bases, with 11 bases of the junction left unmatched. The length of the CDR3 is 17 residues. CDR3 nucleotide sequence: TGTGCCAGTAGTATCTTCGGGACAGAGGGTTTCAATCAGCCCCAGCATTTT. This sequence encodes CASSIFGTEGFNQPQHF.

This clonotype was detected many times. The chain has TRBV5-5 and TRBJ1-2, with TRBD1 matching 9 bases. The CDR3 loop spans 16 amino acids. Germline loops: CDR1 SGHKS, CDR2 YYEKEE (reference sequence). The J segment lost 4 bases and the V segment lost 0 bases, leaving 7 bases of the junction unmatched. DNA for the CDR3: TGTGCCAGCAGCTTGGCAGGGGGACAGGGCTCCTATGGCTACACCTTC. Amino acids: CASSLAGGQGSYGYTF.

This clonotype was observed many times. CDR3 coding DNA: TGTGCCAGCAGTTCGAACAGGGGGCTGAGGGCCTACGAGCAGTACTTC. The encoded protein is CASSSNRGLRAYEQYF. The J gene is TRBJ2-7, the V gene TRBV12-3 or TRBV12-4, with 9 bases aligning to TRBD1. V was clipped by 4 bases and J by 2 bases; unmatched bases: 9. The CDR3 is 16 residues long.

On this clonotype: A much more abundant neighbour one base away suggests this may be a read error. V gene TRBV5-1 combines with J gene TRBJ2-7; perhaps TRBD2 as D (5 bases). V lost 4 bases to trimming and J lost 1 base, with 15 bases between them. Germline V gene data show CDR1 as SGHRS and CDR2 as YFSETQ. The CDR3 runs 15 residues. In DNA form, the CDR3 reads TGCGCCAGCAGCCCCGTAGCGAGAGGGTCCTACGAGCAGTACTTC. Its protein is CASSPVARGSYEQYF.

Note on this clonotype: This sequence may be a read error, since a much larger clone differs from it by one base. The V gene is TRBV20-1, the J gene TRBJ2-2; TRBD2 is a possible D gene (6 bases). Per the germline V gene, CDR1 is DFQATT and CDR2 is SNEGSKA (reference sequence). The CDR3 is 13 residues long. As DNA, the CDR3 is TGCAGTGCTAGGGGACTTAACACCGGGGCGCTGTTTTTT. Translating it yields CSARGLNTGALFF.

This clonotype was picked up many times. The V call is TRBV20-1, the J call TRBJ2-5; D remains unclear. The germline gives CDR1 DFQATT, CDR2 SNEGSKA (reference sequence). The CDR3 spans 10 residues. V gave up 5 bases and J gave up 5 bases, with 6 bases separating them. CDR3: CSALGETQYF. CDR3 sequence (DNA): TGCAGTGCTTTAGGGGAGACCCAGTACTTC.

The table lists this clonotype with many counts. V is TRBV6-2 or TRBV6-3 and J is TRBJ1-5; D is uncertain. Trimming left V 2 bases short and J 5 bases short, with 7 bases between. Germline V gives CDR1 MNHEY, CDR2 SVGEGT. The CDR3 is made up of 13 amino acids. The CDR3 sequence: CASSYGRDQPQHF. Here the CDR3 DNA reads TGTGCCAGCAGTTACGGTAGGGATCAGCCCCAGCATTTT.

The chain carries TRBV20-1 and TRBJ2-1; 9 bases map to TRBD2. Losses at the gene ends were 2 bases for V and 2 bases for J; bases not matched to a gene: 7. This CDR3 is built from 16 residues. From germline, CDR1 is DFQATT and CDR2 SNEGSKA (reference sequence). CDR3 sequence reads: CSARPRREGPYNEQFF. The CDR3 coding sequence is TGCAGTGCTAGACCCCGGCGGGAGGGCCCCTACAATGAGCAGTTCTTC.

The CDR3 DNA is TGTGCCAGCCTAACAGGGTCTGGCTATGGCTACACCTTC. Translated, it gives CASLTGSGYGYTF. The V and J genes are TRBV28 and TRBJ1-2; tentative D call: TRBD1 (6 bases). Germline V gene lookup returns CDR1 MDHEN and CDR2 SYDVKM. V dropped 8 bases and J dropped 4 bases, with 14 bases sitting between them. The CDR3 is 13 residues long.

This clonotype was counted many times. V gene TRBV4-3 combines with J gene TRBJ2-1; D is perhaps TRBD2 (6 bases). Germline V gives CDR1 LGHNA, CDR2 YSLEER. Trimming removed 1 base at V and 0 bases at J, with 7 bases between. The CDR3 length is 15 residues. The CDR3 is CASSQVGSSYNEQFF. The CDR3 coding sequence is TGCGCCAGCAGCCAAGTCGGGAGCTCCTACAATGAGCAGTTCTTC.

This clonotype was seen repeatedly, ten times or more. The gene calls are TRBV7-2 and TRBJ2-3; D uncertain. V shed 2 bases and J shed 4 bases, with 7 bases lying between them. CDR3 length equals 13 residues. Germline CDR1 SGHTA, CDR2 FQGNSA. CDR3 sequence (DNA): TGTGCCAGCAGCTTACCGCCGGCAGATACGCAGTATTTT. Its protein product is CASSLPPADTQYF.

This clonotype came up many times. The V gene is TRBV24-1, the J gene TRBJ1-2; 7 bases line up with TRBD1. The germline V gene encodes CDR1 KGHDR and CDR2 SFDVKD. V dropped 2 bases and J dropped 4; count of bases not matched to a gene: 3. This CDR3 region has 14 residues. The DNA for the CDR3 is TGTGCCACCAGTGATTACCGGACAGGCTATGGCTACACCTTC. The encoded protein is CATSDYRTGYGYTF.

The chain links TRBV12-3 or TRBV12-4 to TRBJ2-5; 8 bases are shared with TRBD1. Trimming took 8 bases from V and 5 from J; bases not matched to a gene: 4. The CDR3 covers 12 residues. The CDR3 coding sequence is TGTGCCAGCCGACAGGGGTGGGAGACCCAGTACTTC. This encodes CASRQGWETQYF.

This clonotype has ten or more counts. CDR3 bases: TGTGCCAGCAGCTGGAACGGACTAGGGTTTGAGGAGACCCAGTACTTC. It yields the protein CASSWNGLGFEETQYF. The chain recombines TRBV11-2 with TRBJ2-5; 7 bases fit TRBD2. Germline trimming cut 4 bases from V and 5 bases from J; bases unmatched to any gene: 13. CDR3 length: 16 amino acids. Germline V CDR1 and CDR2: SGHAT, FQNNGV.

This clonotype was recorded a few times. A read error may be the cause here, since a much bigger clone is one base away. The chain carries TRBV7-9 and TRBJ2-3, with TRBD1 as a possible D gene (6 bases). CDR1 is SEHNR and CDR2 is FQNEAQ in the germline V gene (reference sequence). There are 17 residues in the CDR3. The chain's CDR3 is CASSLAVQGGRPDPQYF. The CDR3 DNA sequence: TGTGCCAGCAGCTTAGCGGTGCAAGGGGGTAGACCAGATCCGCAGTATTTT.

This clonotype was counted many times. The V call is TRBV7-9, the J call TRBJ2-1, with 13 bases identical to TRBD2. The CDR3 is 16 residues long. CDR1 and CDR2 (germline): SEHNR, FQNEAQ (reference sequence). V trimming: 3 bases; J trimming: 9 bases; junction bases outside the gene matches: 8. In nucleotides, the CDR3 is TGTGCCAGCAGCTTTTCACTAGCGGGAGGGCCTGTTGAGCAGTTCTTC. Its translation is CASSFSLAGGPVEQFF. Variable domain in full (rest from reference TRBV7-9 and TRBJ2-1): DTGVSQNPRHKITKRGQNVTFRCDPISEHNRLYWYRQTLGQGPEFLTYFQNEAQLEKSRLLSDRFSAERPKGSFSTLEIQRTEQGDSAMYLCASSFSLAGGPVEQFFGPGTRLTVL.

This clonotype was seen ten or more times. The genes are TRBV7-9 and TRBJ1-4; TRBD1 aligns across 7 bases. V lost 1 base to trimming and J lost 6 bases; unmatched junction nucleotides: 5. The CDR3 totals 15 residues. The germline V gene encodes CDR1 SEHNR and CDR2 FQNEAQ (reference sequence). The CDR3 DNA is TGTGCCAGCAGCTTAGTAAGGGGGCTGGATGAAAAACTGTTTTTT. It encodes CASSLVRGLDEKLFF.

In this sample, this clonotype turned up many times. This rearrangement joins TRBV20-1 to TRBJ1-4, with D perhaps matching TRBD1 (5 bases). The V end was cut by 4 bases, the J end by 7 bases, with 13 bases between. The CDR3 loop spans 13 amino acids. In germline, CDR1 is DFQATT, CDR2 SNEGSKA (reference sequence). The DNA for the CDR3 is TGCAGTGCTAATCGGGGGAGAGGTGAAAAACTGTTTTTT. Its protein product is CSANRGRGEKLFF.